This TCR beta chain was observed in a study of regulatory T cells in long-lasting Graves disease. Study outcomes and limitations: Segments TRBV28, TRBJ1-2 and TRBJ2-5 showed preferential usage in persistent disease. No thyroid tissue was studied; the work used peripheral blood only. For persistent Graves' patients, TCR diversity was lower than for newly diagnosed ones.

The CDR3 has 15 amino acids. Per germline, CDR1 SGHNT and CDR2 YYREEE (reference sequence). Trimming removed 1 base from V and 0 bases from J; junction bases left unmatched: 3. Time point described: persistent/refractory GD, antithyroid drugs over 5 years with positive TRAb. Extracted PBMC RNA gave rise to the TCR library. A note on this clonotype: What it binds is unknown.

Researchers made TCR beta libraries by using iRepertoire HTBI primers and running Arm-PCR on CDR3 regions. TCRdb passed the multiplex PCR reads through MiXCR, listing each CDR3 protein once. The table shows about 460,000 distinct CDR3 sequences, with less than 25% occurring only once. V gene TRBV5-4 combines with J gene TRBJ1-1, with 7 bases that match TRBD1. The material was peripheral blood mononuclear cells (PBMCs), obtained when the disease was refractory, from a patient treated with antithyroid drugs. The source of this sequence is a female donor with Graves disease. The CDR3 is CASSLKGQMNTEAFF. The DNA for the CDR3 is TGTGCCAGCAGCTTGAAGGGACAGATGAACACTGAAGCTTTCTTT.